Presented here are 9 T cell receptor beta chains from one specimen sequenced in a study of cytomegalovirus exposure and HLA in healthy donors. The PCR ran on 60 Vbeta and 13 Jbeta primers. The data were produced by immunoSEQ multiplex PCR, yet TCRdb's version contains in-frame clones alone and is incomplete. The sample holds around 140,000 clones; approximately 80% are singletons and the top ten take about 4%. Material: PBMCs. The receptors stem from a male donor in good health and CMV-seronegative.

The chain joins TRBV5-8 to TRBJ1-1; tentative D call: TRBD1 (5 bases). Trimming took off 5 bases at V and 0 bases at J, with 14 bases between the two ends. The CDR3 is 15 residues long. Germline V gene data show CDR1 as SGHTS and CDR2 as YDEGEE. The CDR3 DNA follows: TGTGCCAGCAGGGAACTGACAGCCATGAACACTGAAGCTTTCTTT. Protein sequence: CASRELTAMNTEAFF.

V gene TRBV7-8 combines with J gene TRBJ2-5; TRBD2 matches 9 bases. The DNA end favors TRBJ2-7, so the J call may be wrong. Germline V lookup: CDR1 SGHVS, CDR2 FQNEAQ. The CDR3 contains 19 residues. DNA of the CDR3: TGTGCCAGCAGCTTAGCGCGGGGGGGCCGCCGAGTGGGTTCCTACGAGCAGTACTTC. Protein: CASSLARGGRRVGSYEQYF.

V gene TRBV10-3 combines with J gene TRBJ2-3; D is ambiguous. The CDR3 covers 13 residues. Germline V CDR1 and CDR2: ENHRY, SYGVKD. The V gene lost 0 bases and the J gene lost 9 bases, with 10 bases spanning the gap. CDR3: CAISESTTATQYF. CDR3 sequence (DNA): TGTGCCATCAGTGAGTCGACGACTGCCACGCAGTATTTT.

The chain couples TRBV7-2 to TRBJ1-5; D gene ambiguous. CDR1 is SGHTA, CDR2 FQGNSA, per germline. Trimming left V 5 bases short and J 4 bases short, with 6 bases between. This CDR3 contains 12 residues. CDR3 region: CASSLPNQPQHF. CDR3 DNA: TGTGCCAGCAGCCTACCTAATCAGCCCCAGCATTTT.

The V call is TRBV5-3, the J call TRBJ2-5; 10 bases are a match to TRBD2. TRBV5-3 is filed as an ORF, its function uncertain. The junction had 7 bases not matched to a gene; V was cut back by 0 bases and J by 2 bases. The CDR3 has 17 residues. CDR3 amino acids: CARSLASGSRWQETQYF. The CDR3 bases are TGTGCCAGAAGCTTGGCTAGCGGGAGTAGGTGGCAAGAGACCCAGTACTTC.

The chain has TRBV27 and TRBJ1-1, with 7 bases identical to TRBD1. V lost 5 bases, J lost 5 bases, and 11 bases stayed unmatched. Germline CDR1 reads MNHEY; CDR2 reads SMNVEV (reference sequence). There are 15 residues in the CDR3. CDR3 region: CASSVYRGGRTEAFF. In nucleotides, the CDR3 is TGTGCCAGCAGTGTATACAGGGGCGGTCGTACTGAAGCTTTCTTT.

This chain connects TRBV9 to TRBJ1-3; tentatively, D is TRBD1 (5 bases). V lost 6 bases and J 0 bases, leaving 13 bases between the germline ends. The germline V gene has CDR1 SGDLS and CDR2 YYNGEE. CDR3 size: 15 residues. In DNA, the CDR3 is TGTGCCAGCACGGAGGGGTCTTCCTCTGGAAACACCATATATTTT. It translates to CASTEGSSSGNTIYF.

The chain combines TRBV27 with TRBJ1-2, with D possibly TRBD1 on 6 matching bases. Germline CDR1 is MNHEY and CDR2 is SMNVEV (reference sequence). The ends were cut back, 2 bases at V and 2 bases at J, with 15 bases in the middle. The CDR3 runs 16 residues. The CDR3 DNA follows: TGTGCCAGCAGTTTAGGTCAGGGGAGTTGGAACTATGGCTACACCTTC. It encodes CASSLGQGSWNYGYTF.

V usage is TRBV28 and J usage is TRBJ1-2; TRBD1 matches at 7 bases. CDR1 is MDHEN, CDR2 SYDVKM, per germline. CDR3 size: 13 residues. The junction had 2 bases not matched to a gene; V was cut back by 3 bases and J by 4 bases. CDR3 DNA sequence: TGTGCCAGCAGTTTCCGGGACAGCTATGGCTACACCTTC. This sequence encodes CASSFRDSYGYTF.